This T cell receptor beta chain was recorded in a study of graft-versus-host responses after intestinal transplantation. Across the whole study: Transplants were multivisceral, liver-intestinal, or isolated intestinal. Tacrolimus and steroids were given for around 3 years to all recipients after anti-thymocyte globulin induction.

General study points: The presence of high graft-versus-host to host-versus-graft clonal ratios in allografts characterized patients with graft-donor T cell macrochimerism. Early post-transplant HvG declines showed an association with peak circulating GvH clone levels.

Intraepithelial and lamina propria lymphocytes were isolated from graft specimens. V was clipped by 5 bases and J by 4 bases; unmatched bases: 3. This CDR3 is 13 amino acids long. Germline assignment: CDR1 SGHRS and CDR2 YFSETQ. As regards this clone: Its antigen is currently unknown.

Clones were read by immunoSEQ multiplex PCR, and TCRdb kept only the in-frame ones, dropping some. The top ten clones hold about 30% of a sample with about 5,700 clones, 69% of them seen once. Specimen: ileum tissue, collected around 300 days after intestinal transplant. The source is a human patient who received an intestinal transplant, so some T cells may come from the graft donor. The V call is TRBV5-1, the J call TRBJ2-7, with 10 positions matching TRBD2. CDR3 protein: CASSWTSGYEQYF. CDR3 in DNA: TGCGCCAGCAGTTGGACTAGCGGTTACGAGCAGTACTTC.